This T cell receptor (beta chain) was identified during a study of cytomegalovirus exposure and HLA in healthy donors. About the study: Later, an analysis reported that the approximately 120 validation repertoires had used the same platform as the approximately 630 first-cohort repertoires. Study results and limitations: Rare sequences made up most TCRs, while some public TCRs were found in many donors. The authors enumerated 150 to 200 TCR beta chains as linked to cytomegalovirus. Subsequent analysis revealed that first-cohort TCR clusters tended to co-occur in the 100 to 150 validation repertoires.

The germline V and J ends were trimmed by 5 bases and 1 base, with 3 bases remaining between them. Germline CDR1 and CDR2: MNHEY and SMNVEV (reference sequence). The CDR3 sequence is 13 residues long. TCRdb keeps only in-frame clones here, not all; method: immunoSEQ multiplex PCR. In the table there are fewer than 350,000 clones, 88% of which are singletons. As regards this clone: As yet, its antigen is unknown.

The clonotype comes from a woman aged 18-29 years in good health and CMV-seronegative. The chain carries TRBV27 and TRBJ2-6, with D hard to call. The sequenced material came from PBMCs. The CDR3 DNA reads as TGTGCCAGCAGTCAATCTGGGGCCAACGTCCTGACTTTC. It codes for CASSQSGANVLTF.